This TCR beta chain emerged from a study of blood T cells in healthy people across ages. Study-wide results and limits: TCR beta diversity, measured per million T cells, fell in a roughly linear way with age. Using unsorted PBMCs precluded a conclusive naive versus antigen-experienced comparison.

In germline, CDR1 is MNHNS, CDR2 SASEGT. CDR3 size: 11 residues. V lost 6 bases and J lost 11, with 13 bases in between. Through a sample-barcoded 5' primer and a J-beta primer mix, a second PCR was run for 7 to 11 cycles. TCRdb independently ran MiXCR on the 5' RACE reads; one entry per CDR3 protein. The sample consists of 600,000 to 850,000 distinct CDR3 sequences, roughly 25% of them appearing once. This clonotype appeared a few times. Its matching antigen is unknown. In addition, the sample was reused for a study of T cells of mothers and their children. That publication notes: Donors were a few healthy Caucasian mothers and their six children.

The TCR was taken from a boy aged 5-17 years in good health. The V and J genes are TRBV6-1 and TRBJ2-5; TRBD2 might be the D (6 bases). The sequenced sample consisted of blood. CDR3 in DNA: TGTGCCAGCAGGGGGACGGGGGAGCAGTACTTC. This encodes CASRGTGEQYF.